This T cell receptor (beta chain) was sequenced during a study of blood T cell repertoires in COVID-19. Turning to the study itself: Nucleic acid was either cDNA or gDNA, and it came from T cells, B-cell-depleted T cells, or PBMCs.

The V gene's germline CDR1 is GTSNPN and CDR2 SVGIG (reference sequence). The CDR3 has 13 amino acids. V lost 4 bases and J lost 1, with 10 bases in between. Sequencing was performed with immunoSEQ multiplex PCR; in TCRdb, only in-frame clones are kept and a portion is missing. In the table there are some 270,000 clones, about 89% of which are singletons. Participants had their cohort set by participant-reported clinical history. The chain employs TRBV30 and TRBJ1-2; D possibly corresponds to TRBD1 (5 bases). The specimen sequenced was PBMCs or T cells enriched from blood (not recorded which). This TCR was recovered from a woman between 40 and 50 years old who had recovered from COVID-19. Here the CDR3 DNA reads TGTGCCTGGAACCAGGGTGGTAACTATGGCTACACCTTC. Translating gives CAWNQGGNYGYTF.